One T cell receptor (beta chain) is described in this entry. What it recognizes is unknown. The V end was cut by 1 base, the J end by 4 bases, with 10 bases between. Germline V gives CDR1 PRHDT, CDR2 FYEKMQ (reference sequence). The CDR3 runs 14 residues. Sequencing relied on immunoSEQ assay v3.0, run at survey level. Assay: immunoSEQ multiplex PCR; the TCRdb copy retains only in-frame clones and omits some. The data hold over 20,000 clones, with approximately 82% observed a single time. The data are from a study of long-term antiretroviral therapy in people with HIV. Study overall: The earliest specimens came about a decade ahead of the 2015 immediate-ART recommendation.

Study-level results: Clonotypes expanded prior to ART showed repertoire dominance at all sampled time points. Participants lacked recorded data on ART adherence, viral resistance or therapy changes.

This material consisted of unsorted PBMCs, taken 3 years after starting antiretroviral therapy. This clonotype was sampled from a man aged 18-30 years with HIV. The V and J genes are TRBV13 and TRBJ1-1, with a weak D call TRBD1 (5 bases). The CDR3 nucleotides read TGTGCCAGCAGCTTAGTTAAGGGGTCCACTGAAGCTTTCTTT. Protein product: CASSLVKGSTEAFF. Full variable domain (outside the CDR3, taken from reference TRBV13 and TRBJ1-1): AAGVIQSPRHLIKEKRETATLKCYPIPRHDTVYWYQQGPGQDPQFLISFYEKMQSDKGSIPDRFSAQQFSDYHSELNMSSLELGDSALYFCASSLVKGSTEAFFGQGTRLTVV.